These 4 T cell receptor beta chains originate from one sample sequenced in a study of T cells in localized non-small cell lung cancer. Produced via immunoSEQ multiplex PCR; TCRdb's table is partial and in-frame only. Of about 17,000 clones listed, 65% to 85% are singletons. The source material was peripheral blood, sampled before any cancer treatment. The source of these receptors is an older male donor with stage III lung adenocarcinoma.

The CDR3 loop is CSVSTGVGGYTF. In DNA form, the CDR3 reads TGCAGCGTCTCGACAGGGGTCGGTGGCTACACCTTC. The chain joins TRBV29-1 to TRBJ1-2; 8 positions match TRBD1. The CDR3 has 12 amino acids. V lost 6 bases and J lost 7; bases outside the gene matches: 7. Germline lookup yields CDR1 SQVTM and CDR2 ANQGSEA.

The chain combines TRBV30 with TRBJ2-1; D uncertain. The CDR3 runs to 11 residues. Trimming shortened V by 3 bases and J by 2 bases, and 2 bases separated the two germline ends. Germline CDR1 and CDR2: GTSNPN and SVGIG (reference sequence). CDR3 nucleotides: TGTGCCTGGAGGGCCTACAATGAGCAGTTCTTC. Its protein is CAWRAYNEQFF. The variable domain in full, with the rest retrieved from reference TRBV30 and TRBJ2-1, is SQTIHQWPATLVQPVGSPLSLECTVEGTSNPNLYWYRQAAGRGLQLLFYSVGIGQISSEVPQNLSASRPQDRQFILSSKKLLLSDSGFYLCAWRAYNEQFFGPGTRLTVL.

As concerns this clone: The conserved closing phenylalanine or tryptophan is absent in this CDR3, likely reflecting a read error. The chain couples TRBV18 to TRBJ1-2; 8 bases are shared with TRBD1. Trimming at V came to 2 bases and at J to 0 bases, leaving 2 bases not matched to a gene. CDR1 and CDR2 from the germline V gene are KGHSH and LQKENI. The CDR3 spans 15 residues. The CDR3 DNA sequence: TGTGCCAGCTCACCAGGGGGACAGGCTAACTATGGCTACACCCTC. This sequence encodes CASSPGGQANYGYTL.

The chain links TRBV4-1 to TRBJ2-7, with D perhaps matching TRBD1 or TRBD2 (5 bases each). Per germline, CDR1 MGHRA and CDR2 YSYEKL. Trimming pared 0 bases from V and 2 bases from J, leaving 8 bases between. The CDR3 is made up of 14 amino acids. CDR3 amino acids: CASSQDLGAYEQYF. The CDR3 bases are TGCGCCAGCAGCCAAGATCTGGGGGCCTACGAGCAGTACTTC.